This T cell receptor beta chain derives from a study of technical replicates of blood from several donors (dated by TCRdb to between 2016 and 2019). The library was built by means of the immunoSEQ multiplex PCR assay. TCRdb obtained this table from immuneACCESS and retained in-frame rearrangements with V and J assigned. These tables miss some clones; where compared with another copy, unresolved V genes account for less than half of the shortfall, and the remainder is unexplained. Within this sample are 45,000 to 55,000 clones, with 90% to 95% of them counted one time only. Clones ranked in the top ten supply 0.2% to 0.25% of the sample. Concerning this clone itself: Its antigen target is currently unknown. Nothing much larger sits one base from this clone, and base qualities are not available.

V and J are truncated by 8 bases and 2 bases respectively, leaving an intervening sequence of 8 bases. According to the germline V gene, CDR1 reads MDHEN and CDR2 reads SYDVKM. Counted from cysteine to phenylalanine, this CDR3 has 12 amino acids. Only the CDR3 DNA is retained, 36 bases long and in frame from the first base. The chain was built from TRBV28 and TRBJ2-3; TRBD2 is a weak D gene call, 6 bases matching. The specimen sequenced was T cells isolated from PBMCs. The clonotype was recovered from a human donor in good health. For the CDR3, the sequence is CASAGFTDTQYF. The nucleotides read TGTGCCAGCGCGGGGTTCACAGATACGCAGTATTTT.